The 8 T cell receptor beta chains below come from one sample, sequenced in a study of cytomegalovirus exposure and HLA in healthy donors. It was with 60 Vbeta and 13 Jbeta primers that the PCR ran. Produced via immunoSEQ multiplex PCR; TCRdb's table is partial and in-frame only. Of roughly 120,000 clones listed, 81% are singletons. The sequenced sample was PBMCs. The receptor set was obtained from a woman aged 25 to 39 in good health and CMV-seronegative.

The gene calls are TRBV5-1 and TRBJ2-7, with D possibly matching TRBD2 (6 bases). The CDR3 extends over 14 amino acids. In germline, CDR1 is SGHRS, CDR2 YFSETQ. V dropped 0 bases and J dropped 6 bases, with 13 bases sitting between them. The CDR3: CASSLARDAPEQYF. CDR3 nucleotide sequence: TGCGCCAGCAGCTTGGCGCGGGATGCGCCCGAGCAGTACTTC.

This clone was observed a single time. Other DNA sequences in the same sample also yield this CDR3. The chain employs TRBV28 and TRBJ1-5; 12 bases match TRBD1. The CDR3 is 17 residues long. In germline, CDR1 is MDHEN, CDR2 SYDVKM. J gave up 5 bases and V 0 bases, and 5 bases lay outside the gene matches. CDR3 bases: TGTGCCAGCAGTTTATGGCAGGGACAGGGGGCAGATCAGCCCCAGCATTTT. Encoded protein: CASSLWQGQGADQPQHF.

The chain has TRBV9 and TRBJ1-2; D is ambiguous. This CDR3 region has 13 residues. Germline assignment: CDR1 SGDLS and CDR2 YYNGEE. With 2 bases removed from V and 0 bases from J, the gap between germline ends came to 5 bases. The CDR3 coding sequence is TGTGCCAGCAGCGTGGACTCTAACTATGGCTACACCTTC. Encoded protein: CASSVDSNYGYTF.

This clone was counted a single time. The gene calls are TRBV10-2 and TRBJ2-1; 9 bases map to TRBD2. In germline, CDR1 is WSHSY, CDR2 SAAADI. The CDR3 contains 13 residues. V was pared by 5 bases and J by 9 bases, with 5 bases of the junction left unmatched. CDR3 sequence (DNA): TGCGCCAGCAGTCTCCAGCGGGAGGCTGAGCAGTTCTTC. Its translation: CASSLQREAEQFF.

The gene calls are TRBV7-3 and TRBJ2-1; 16 nucleotides line up with TRBD2. The CDR3 is 18 amino acids. Germline V lookup: CDR1 SGHTA, CDR2 FQGTGA. With V trimmed by 5 bases and J by 5 bases, 9 bases remained unmatched. As DNA, the CDR3 is TGTGCCAGCAGCCCGGGACTAGCGGGAGGGCCAACGAACAATGAGCAGTTCTTC. Translation gives CASSPGLAGGPTNNEQFF.

About this clone: Other DNA sequences of this sample code for an identical CDR3. The chain combines TRBV6-5 with TRBJ2-7; 10 bases fit TRBD1. The CDR3 is 15 amino acids. The germline gives CDR1 MNHEY, CDR2 SVGAGI. The trim removed 0 bases at V and 4 bases at J, leaving 3 bases unmatched. DNA of the CDR3: TGTGCCAGCAGTTACTCCGGGACAGGGGTATACGAGCAGTACTTC. This encodes CASSYSGTGVYEQYF.

The chain couples TRBV6-5 to TRBJ2-2; D possibly corresponds to TRBD1 (6 bases). This CDR3 is 15 amino acids long. CDR1 is MNHEY and CDR2 is SVGAGI in the germline V gene. V shed 2 bases and J shed 7 bases, with 14 bases lying between them. The CDR3 spells CASSYTRGLGGELFF. As DNA, the CDR3 is TGTGCCAGCAGTTACACCAGGGGATTAGGCGGGGAGCTGTTTTTT.

This clone has only one observation. CDR3 DNA: TGTGCCAGCAGCTTGGAACTAGCGCCGAACACCGGGGAGCTGTTTTTT. Translating gives CASSLELAPNTGELFF. J is TRBJ2-2 and V is TRBV5-4; 7 bases map to TRBD2. The CDR3 contains 16 residues. The germline V gene has CDR1 SGHNT and CDR2 YYREEE (reference sequence). V shed 0 bases and J 0 bases; nucleotides not matched to a gene: 2. The whole variable domain, remainder taken from reference TRBV5-4 and TRBJ2-2, is ETGVTQSPTHLIKTRGQQVTLRCSSQSGHNTVSWYQQALGQGPQFIFQYYREEENGRGNFPPRFSGLQFPNYSSELNVNALELDDSALYLCASSLELAPNTGELFFGEGSRLTVL.